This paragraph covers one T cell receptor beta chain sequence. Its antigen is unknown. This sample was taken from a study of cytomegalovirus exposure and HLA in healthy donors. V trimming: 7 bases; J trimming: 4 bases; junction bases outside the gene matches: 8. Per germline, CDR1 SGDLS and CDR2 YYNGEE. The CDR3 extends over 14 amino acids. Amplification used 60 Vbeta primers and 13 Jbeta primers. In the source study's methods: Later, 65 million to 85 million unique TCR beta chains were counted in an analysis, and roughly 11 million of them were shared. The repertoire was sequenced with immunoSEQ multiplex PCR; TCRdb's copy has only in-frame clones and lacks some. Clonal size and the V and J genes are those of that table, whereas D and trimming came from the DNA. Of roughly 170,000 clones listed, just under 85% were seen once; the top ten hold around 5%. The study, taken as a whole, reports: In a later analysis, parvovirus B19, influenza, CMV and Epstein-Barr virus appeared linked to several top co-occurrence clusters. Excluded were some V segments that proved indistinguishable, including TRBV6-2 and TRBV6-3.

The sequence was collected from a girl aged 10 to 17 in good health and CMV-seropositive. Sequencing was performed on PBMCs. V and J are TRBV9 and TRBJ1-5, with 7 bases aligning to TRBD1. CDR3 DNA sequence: TGTGCCAGCGGAGAGGGGGCGGTTAATCAGCCCCAGCATTTT. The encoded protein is CASGEGAVNQPQHF. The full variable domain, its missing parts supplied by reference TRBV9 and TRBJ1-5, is DSGVTQTPKHLITATGQRVTLRCSPRSGDLSVYWYQQSLDQGLQFLIQYYNGEERAKGNILERFSAQQFPDLHSELNLSSLELGDSALYFCASGEGAVNQPQHFGDGTRLSIL.